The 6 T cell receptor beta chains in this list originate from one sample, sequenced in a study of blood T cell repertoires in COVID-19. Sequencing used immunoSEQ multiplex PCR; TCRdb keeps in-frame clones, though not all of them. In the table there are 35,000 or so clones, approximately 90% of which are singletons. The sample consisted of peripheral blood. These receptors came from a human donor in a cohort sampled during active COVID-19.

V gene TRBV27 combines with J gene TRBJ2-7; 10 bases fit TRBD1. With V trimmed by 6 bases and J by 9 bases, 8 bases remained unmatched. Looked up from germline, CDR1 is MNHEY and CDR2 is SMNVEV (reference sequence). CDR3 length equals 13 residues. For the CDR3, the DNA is TGTGCCAGCAGCCTGGGACAGGGGAGAAGGCAGTACTTC. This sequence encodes CASSLGQGRRQYF.

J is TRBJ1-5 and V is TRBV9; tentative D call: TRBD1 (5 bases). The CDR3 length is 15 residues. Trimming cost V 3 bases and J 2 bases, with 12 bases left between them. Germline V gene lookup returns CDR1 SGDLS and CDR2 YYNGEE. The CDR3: CASSGGDSGNQPQHF. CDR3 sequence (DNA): TGTGCCAGCAGCGGAGGGGACTCTGGCAATCAGCCCCAGCATTTT.

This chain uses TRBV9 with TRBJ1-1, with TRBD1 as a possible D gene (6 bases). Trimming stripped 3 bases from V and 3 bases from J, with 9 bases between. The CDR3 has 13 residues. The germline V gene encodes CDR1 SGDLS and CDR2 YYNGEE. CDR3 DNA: TGTGCCAGCAGCGCCACAGGGTACACTGAAGCTTTCTTT. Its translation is CASSATGYTEAFF.

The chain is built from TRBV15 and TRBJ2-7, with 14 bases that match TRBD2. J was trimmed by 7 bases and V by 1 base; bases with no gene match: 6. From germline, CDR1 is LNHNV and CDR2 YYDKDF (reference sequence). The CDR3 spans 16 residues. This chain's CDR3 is CATSRVGLAGGEEQYF. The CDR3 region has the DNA TGTGCCACCAGCAGAGTTGGACTAGCGGGAGGAGAAGAGCAGTACTTC. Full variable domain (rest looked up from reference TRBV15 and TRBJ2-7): DAMVIQNPRYQVTQFGKPVTLSCSQTLNHNVMYWYQQKSSQAPKLLFHYYDKDFNNEADTPDNFQSRRPNTSFCFLDIRSPGLGDTAMYLCATSRVGLAGGEEQYFGPGTRLTVT.

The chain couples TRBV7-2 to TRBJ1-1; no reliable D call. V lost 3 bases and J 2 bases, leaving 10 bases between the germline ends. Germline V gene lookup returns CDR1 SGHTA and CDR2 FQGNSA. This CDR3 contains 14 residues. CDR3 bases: TGTGCCAGCAGCTTCGGTCCCCTAAACACTGAAGCTTTCTTT. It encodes CASSFGPLNTEAFF. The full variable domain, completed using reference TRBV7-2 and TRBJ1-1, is GAGVSQSPSNKVTEKGKDVELRCDPISGHTALYWYRQSLGQGLEFLIYFQGNSAPDKSGLPSDRFSAERTGGSVSTLTIQRTQQEDSAVYLCASSFGPLNTEAFFGQGTRLTVV.

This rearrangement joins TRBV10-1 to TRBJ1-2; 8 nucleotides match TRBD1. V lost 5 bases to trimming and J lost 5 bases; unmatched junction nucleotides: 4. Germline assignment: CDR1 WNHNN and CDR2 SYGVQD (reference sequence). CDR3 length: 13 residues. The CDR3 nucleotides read TGCGCCAGCAGTTCGGACAGGGTATATGGCTACACCTTC. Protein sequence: CASSSDRVYGYTF.